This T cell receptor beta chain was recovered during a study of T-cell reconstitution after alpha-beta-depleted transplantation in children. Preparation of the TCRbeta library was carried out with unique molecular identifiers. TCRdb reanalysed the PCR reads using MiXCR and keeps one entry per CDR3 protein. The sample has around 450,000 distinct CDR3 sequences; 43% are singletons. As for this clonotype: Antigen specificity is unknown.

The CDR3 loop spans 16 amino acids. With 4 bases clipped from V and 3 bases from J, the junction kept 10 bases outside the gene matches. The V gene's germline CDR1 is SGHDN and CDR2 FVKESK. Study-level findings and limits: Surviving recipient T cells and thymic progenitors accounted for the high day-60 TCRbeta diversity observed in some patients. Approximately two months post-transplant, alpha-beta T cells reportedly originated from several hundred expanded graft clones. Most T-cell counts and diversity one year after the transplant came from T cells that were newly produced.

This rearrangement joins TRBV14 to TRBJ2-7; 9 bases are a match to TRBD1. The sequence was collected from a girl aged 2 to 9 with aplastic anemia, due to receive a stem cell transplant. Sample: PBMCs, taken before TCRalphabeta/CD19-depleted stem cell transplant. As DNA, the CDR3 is TGTGCCAGCAGCCTACGAGCCGGGACAGGGAACTACGAGCAGTACTTC. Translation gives CASSLRAGTGNYEQYF.